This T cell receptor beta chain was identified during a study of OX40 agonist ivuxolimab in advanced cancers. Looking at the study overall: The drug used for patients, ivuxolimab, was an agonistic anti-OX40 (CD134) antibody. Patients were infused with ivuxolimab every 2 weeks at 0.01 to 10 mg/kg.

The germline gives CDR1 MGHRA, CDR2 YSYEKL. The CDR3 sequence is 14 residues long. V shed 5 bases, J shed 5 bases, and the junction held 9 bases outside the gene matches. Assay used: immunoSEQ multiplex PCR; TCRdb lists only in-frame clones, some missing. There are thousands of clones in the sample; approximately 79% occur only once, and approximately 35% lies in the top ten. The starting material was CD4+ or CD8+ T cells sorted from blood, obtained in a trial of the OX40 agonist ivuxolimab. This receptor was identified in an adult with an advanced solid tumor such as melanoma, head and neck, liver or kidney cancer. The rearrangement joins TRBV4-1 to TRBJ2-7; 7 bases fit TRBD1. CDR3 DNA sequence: TGCGCCAGCAGCACTCGACAGGGCCCAGACGAGCAGTACTTC. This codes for CASSTRQGPDEQYF.